A selection of T cell receptor beta chains follows, all from one sample in a study of PD-1 blockade in classical Hodgkin lymphoma. The repertoire was sequenced with immunoSEQ multiplex PCR; TCRdb's copy has only in-frame clones and lacks some. The sample contains about 94,000 clones, approximately 92% of which appear only once. Material: peripheral blood mononuclear cells (PBMCs), obtained before the second cycle of nivolumab. These receptors came from a human donor with classical Hodgkin lymphoma. CDR3s include the opening cysteine and the closing phenylalanine or tryptophan. The D gene is left open where the match is weak. A clone size is listed for some rows: how often the clone was seen (once, few, many), or a class if it is expanded.

J gene	CDR3 length	D gene	V gene	clone size	CDR3 protein	CDR3 DNA
TRBJ2-3	13	NA	TRBV6-1	NA	CASRSLRADTQYF	TGTGCCAGCAGATCTTTAAGGGCAGATACGCAGTATTTT
TRBJ2-5	11	NA	TRBV27	NA	CASSSPETQYF	TGTGCCAGCAGTTCTCCAGAGACCCAGTACTTC
TRBJ1-2	17	TRBD1	TRBV27	NA	CASSTRTGTGLAYGYTF	TGTGCCAGCAGTACGCGCACCGGGACAGGGTTGGCCTATGGCTACACCTTC
TRBJ2-5	11	NA	TRBV11-2	NA	CASSPAETQYF	TGTGCCAGCAGCCCAGCGGAGACCCAGTACTTC
TRBJ1-1	18	NA	TRBV4-2	NA	CASSQDRGLFTVNTEAFF	TGTGCCAGCAGCCAAGATAGAGGGCTCTTCACCGTGAACACTGAAGCTTTCTTT
TRBJ2-7	17	TRBD1	TRBV7-2	once	CASSLTPQGALGYEQYF	TGTGCCAGCAGCTTAACACCTCAGGGGGCTCTCGGCTACGAGCAGTACTTC
TRBJ2-7	18	TRBD1	TRBV27	few	CASSSLPRTGKTSYEQYF	TGTGCCAGCAGTTCCCTCCCTCGGACAGGGAAAACATCCTACGAGCAGTACTTC
TRBJ2-4	11	NA	TRBV20-1	NA	CSVQDVNIQYF	TGCAGTGTCCAGGACGTAAACATTCAGTACTTC
TRBJ1-5	14	NA	TRBV5-4	NA	CASSQDKDNQPQHF	TGTGCCAGCAGCCAAGACAAGGACAATCAGCCCCAGCATTTT
TRBJ1-2	16	NA	TRBV19	few	CASISRDTFTLSGYTF	TGTGCCAGTATCAGCAGGGACACCTTCACCCTATCTGGCTACACCTTC
TRBJ2-2	14	NA	TRBV28	few	CASSDPSQGGELFF	TGTGCCAGCAGTGACCCGAGTCAGGGCGGAGAGCTGTTTTTT
TRBJ2-2	15	NA	TRBV10-2	NA	CASSDPGPGTGELFF	TGCGCCAGCAGTGATCCAGGTCCTGGCACCGGGGAGCTGTTTTTT
TRBJ2-1	15	NA	TRBV7-8	NA	CASSLSGYSYNEQFF	TGTGCCAGCAGCTTATCCGGGTACTCCTACAATGAGCAGTTCTTC
TRBJ2-7	13	NA	TRBV28	NA	CASSQIRTSEQYF	TGTGCCAGCAGTCAAATACGGACAAGCGAGCAGTACTTC
TRBJ1-2	14	NA	TRBV28	NA	CASSLWQLNYGYTF	TGTGCCAGCAGTTTATGGCAGCTTAACTATGGCTACACCTTC
TRBJ2-1	14	NA	TRBV5-8	few	CASSLERGYNEQFF	TGTGCCAGCAGCCTAGAACGGGGGTACAATGAGCAGTTCTTC
TRBJ2-1	14	TRBD1	TRBV2	NA	CASSVDRGRYEQFF	TGTGCCAGCAGTGTCGACAGGGGAAGGTATGAGCAGTTCTTC
TRBJ2-3	16	TRBD2	TRBV4-1	few	CASSQGWREVSDTQYF	TGCGCCAGCAGCCAAGGTTGGCGGGAGGTGTCGGATACGCAGTATTTT
TRBJ1-4	14	TRBD1	TRBV6-1	NA	CASRRDRDNEKLFF	TGTGCCAGCAGACGGGACAGGGATAATGAAAAACTGTTTTTT
TRBJ2-3	17	TRBD1	TRBV7-3	NA	CASSLGDRDRGTDTQYF	TGTGCCAGCAGCTTAGGGGACCGGGACAGAGGCACAGATACGCAGTATTTT
TRBJ1-1	15	NA	TRBV6-1	NA	CASSGQGHENTEAFF	TGTGCCAGCAGTGGCCAGGGACATGAGAACACTGAAGCTTTCTTT
TRBJ2-7	14	NA	TRBV5-6	NA	CASSPRDTYYEQYF	TGTGCCAGCAGCCCCCGGGACACCTACTACGAGCAGTACTTC
TRBJ2-7	14	TRBD1	TRBV7-2	NA	CASSPMGQGGEQYF	TGTGCCAGCAGCCCCATGGGACAGGGTGGAGAGCAGTACTTC
TRBJ2-7	13	NA	TRBV10-1	NA	CASSGLSSYEQYF	TGCGCCAGCAGCGGACTCAGCTCCTACGAGCAGTACTTC
TRBJ1-5	12	NA	TRBV7-9	NA	CASSLVSGPQHF	TGTGCCAGCAGCTTAGTGAGCGGCCCCCAGCATTTT
TRBJ2-7	11	NA	TRBV30	NA	CAWSVAGGAYF	NA
TRBJ1-1	13	NA	TRBV18	NA	CASSPLVDTEAFF	TGTGCCAGCTCACCACTGGTAGACACTGAAGCTTTCTTT
TRBJ2-4	15	TRBD1	TRBV28	NA	CASRSQGALQNIQYF	TGTGCCAGCAGGTCTCAGGGGGCGCTTCAAAACATTCAGTACTTC
TRBJ2-7	13	TRBD2	TRBV5-1	few	CASTKGLDDEQYF	TGCGCCAGCACCAAGGGACTAGATGACGAGCAGTACTTC
TRBJ1-6	13	NA	TRBV6-5	NA	CASHIGENSPLHF	TGTGCCAGCCACATAGGTGAAAATTCACCCCTCCACTTT
TRBJ2-5	14	NA	TRBV18	NA	CASSPLDTQETQYF	TGTGCCAGCTCACCACTAGACACCCAAGAGACCCAGTACTTC
TRBJ2-7	12	TRBD1	TRBV29-1	NA	CSASGGAGEQYF	TGCAGCGCCTCAGGGGGCGCTGGGGAGCAGTACTTC
TRBJ2-6	17	TRBD2	TRBV7-6	NA	CASAVGGGPVGANVLTF	TGTGCCAGCGCGGTCGGGGGGGGGCCCGTTGGGGCCAACGTCCTGACTTTC